Following are 17 T cell receptor beta chains from one sample sequenced in a study of CD8+ T cells in alopecia areata. Sequencing templates came from extracted RNA that was reverse transcribed into cDNA. Method: immunoSEQ multiplex PCR; TCRdb's copy keeps in-frame clones and lacks some. The sample yields approximately 34,000 clones, less than 70% seen once. The sequencing sample was made of NKG2D-high CD8+ T cells sorted from blood. These receptor sequences come from a human donor with alopecia areata.

The chain links TRBV5-1 to TRBJ2-7; 12 nucleotides match TRBD2. This CDR3 is built from 15 residues. V gave up 4 bases and J gave up 7 bases; unmatched junction bases: 9. Germline CDR1 SGHRS, CDR2 YFSETQ. In DNA, the CDR3 is TGCGCCAGCAGCGCGACTAGCGGGAGAACGAATGAGCAGTACTTC. It translates to CASSATSGRTNEQYF.

The chain couples TRBV5-1 to TRBJ1-1, with D maybe TRBD1 (5 bases). V dropped 0 bases and J dropped 11 bases, with 14 bases sitting between them. This CDR3 is 13 amino acids long. In germline, CDR1 is SGHRS, CDR2 YFSETQ. In DNA, the CDR3 is TGCGCCAGCAGCTTGGGTAGGCAGGGCAAGGCTTTCTTT. This gives the protein CASSLGRQGKAFF. Variable domain in full (rest from reference TRBV5-1 and TRBJ1-1): KAGVTQTPRYLIKTRGQQVTLSCSPISGHRSVSWYQQTPGQGLQFLFEYFSETQRNKGNFPGRFSGRQFSNSRSEMNVSTLELGDSALYLCASSLGRQGKAFFGQGTRLTVV.

V usage is TRBV27 and J usage is TRBJ2-7, with a weak D call TRBD1 (5 bases). CDR1 is MNHEY and CDR2 is SMNVEV in the germline V gene (reference sequence). CDR3 length equals 11 residues. V lost 11 bases, J lost 0 bases, and 8 bases lay in between. The CDR3 sequence is CAAGYSYEQYF. The CDR3 nucleotides read TGTGCCGCAGGGTACTCCTACGAGCAGTACTTC.

The chain joins TRBV14 to TRBJ2-2; no clear D. Trimming left V 0 bases short and J 3 bases short, with 14 bases between. Germline CDR1 SGHDN, CDR2 FVKESK. This CDR3 has 17 residues. Written as DNA, the CDR3 is TGTGCCAGCAGCCAAGATCCCCCTTACACCTACACCGGGGAGCTGTTTTTT. It translates to CASSQDPPYTYTGELFF.

Written as DNA, the CDR3 is TGTGCCAGCAGCGTAAAAAAGGGGGCCGGCAAAAACATTCAGTACTTC. This gives the protein CASSVKKGAGKNIQYF. The chain has TRBV9 and TRBJ2-4; TRBD1 matches at 7 bases. J was trimmed by 3 bases and V by 1 base; bases with no gene match: 7. Germline-derived CDR1 and CDR2 are SGDLS and YYNGEE. CDR3 length: 16 amino acids.

The rearrangement links TRBV27 to TRBJ2-3, with D tentatively TRBD2 (7 bases). Germline V gene data show CDR1 as MNHEY and CDR2 as SMNVEV (reference sequence). This CDR3 has 15 amino acids. With 10 bases removed from V and 1 base from J, the gap between germline ends came to 18 bases. The CDR3, as DNA: TGTGCCATAAAGACCGGGGGGCTGGGCACAGATACGCAGTATTTT. This codes for CAIKTGGLGTDTQYF.

The rearrangement joins TRBV27 to TRBJ2-1, with D hard to call. Germline lookup yields CDR1 MNHEY and CDR2 SMNVEV (reference sequence). The V and J ends lost 6 bases and 0 bases respectively, with 15 bases between them. This CDR3 region has 16 residues. The CDR3 protein is CASRPQRARSYNEQFF. The CDR3 nucleotides are TGTGCCAGCAGACCCCAGCGAGCCCGCTCCTACAATGAGCAGTTCTTC.

Written as DNA, the CDR3 is TGCAGCGCTGAGGTCCTCGCGTTGGGTAATGAGCAGTTCTTC. It translates to CSAEVLALGNEQFF. This sequence joins TRBV29-1 and TRBJ2-1; D is uncertain. The CDR3 has 14 amino acids. V was trimmed by 7 bases and J by 7 bases, leaving 20 bases between them. CDR1 and CDR2 from the germline V gene are SQVTM and ANQGSEA.

This chain joins TRBV7-9 and TRBJ2-2, with TRBD2 identical over 11 bases. Trimming removed 5 bases from V and 0 bases from J; junction bases left unmatched: 2. The CDR3 contains 16 residues. CDR1 is SEHNR, CDR2 FQNEAQ, per germline (reference sequence). Written as DNA, the CDR3 is TGTGCCAGCAGCACGACTAGCGGGGCGAACACCGGGGAGCTGTTTTTT. This codes for CASSTTSGANTGELFF.

This clone was seen only once. The chain recombines TRBV5-1 with TRBJ1-1; D is uncertain. Germline values: CDR1 SGHRS, CDR2 YFSETQ. The CDR3 covers 13 residues. Trimming removed 0 bases at V and 0 bases at J, with 3 bases between. In nucleotides, the CDR3 is TGCGCCAGCAGCTTGGACCTGAACACTGAAGCTTTCTTT. Protein: CASSLDLNTEAFF.

V is TRBV5-1 and J is TRBJ2-3, with TRBD1 identical over 9 bases. CDR1 and CDR2 (germline): SGHRS, YFSETQ. V shed 2 bases, J shed 4 bases, and the junction held 5 bases outside the gene matches. The CDR3 contains 15 residues. The CDR3 is CASSFWTGEADTQYF. Written as DNA, the CDR3 is TGCGCCAGCAGCTTCTGGACAGGGGAGGCAGATACGCAGTATTTT.

The genes are TRBV18 and TRBJ2-1, with 7 bases identical to TRBD2. Germline V gene lookup returns CDR1 KGHSH and CDR2 LQKENI. With 3 bases clipped from V and 8 bases from J, the junction kept 22 bases outside the gene matches. This CDR3 is 19 amino acids long. For the CDR3, the DNA is TGTGCCAGCTCACCCGACCTGGGGAGCGGGGCCGTTCCCCTCGATGAGCAGTTCTTC. It translates to CASSPDLGSGAVPLDEQFF. The whole variable domain, remainder taken from reference TRBV18 and TRBJ2-1, is NAGVMQNPRHLVRRRGQEARLRCSPMKGHSHVYWYRQLPEEGLKFMVYLQKENIIDESGMPKERFSAEFPKEGPSILRIQQVVRGDSAAYFCASSPDLGSGAVPLDEQFFGPGTRLTVL.

The chain recombines TRBV21-1 with TRBJ2-5; the table's D gene call, TRBD1, was not cross checked with the DNA. TRBV21-1 constitutes a pseudogene. The CDR3 has 12 residues. The chain's CDR3 is CASKGTGGAQYF. In DNA, the CDR3 is TGTGCCAGCAAAGGGACAGGCGGGGCCCAGTACTTC.

In its sample, this clone was seen a few times. V and J are TRBV14 and TRBJ2-7, with D possibly being TRBD2 (6 bases). The V end lost 1 base, the J end lost 0 bases, and 10 bases lay between the germline ends. CDR3 length equals 15 residues. Germline CDR1 and CDR2: SGHDN and FVKESK. CDR3 protein: CASSQVTGSSYEQYF. The CDR3 coding sequence is TGTGCCAGCAGCCAAGTAACCGGGAGCTCCTACGAGCAGTACTTC.

This clone has just a few counts. The chain joins TRBV29-1 to TRBJ1-1; D remains ambiguous. Germline CDR1 reads SQVTM; CDR2 reads ANQGSEA. V was cut by 5 bases and J by 2 bases, with 6 bases left in between. The CDR3 runs 11 residues. CDR3 loop: CSVHYNTEAFF. The CDR3 DNA follows: TGCAGCGTTCACTATAACACTGAAGCTTTCTTT.

J is TRBJ2-7 and V is TRBV4-1; TRBD2 aligns across 12 bases. The V gene's germline CDR1 is MGHRA and CDR2 YSYEKL. This CDR3 has 18 residues. Trimming cost V 0 bases and J 0 bases; bases outside gene matches: 6. The CDR3 protein is CASSQDLAGGLLSYEQYF. The CDR3 DNA reads TGCGCCAGCAGCCAAGATCTAGCGGGAGGGCTCCTCTCCTACGAGCAGTACTTC.

The chain joins TRBV28 to TRBJ2-1; D remains ambiguous. V was cut by 5 bases and J by 0 bases, with 14 bases left in between. The CDR3 has 16 amino acids. The germline V gene has CDR1 MDHEN and CDR2 SYDVKM. CDR3: CASSLRIRSSYNEQFF. In nucleotides, the CDR3 is TGTGCCAGCAGTCTCCGAATCCGTAGCTCCTACAATGAGCAGTTCTTC.